The clone carrying this T cell receptor beta chain has just one count. Its target is not known. The data stem from a study of cytomegalovirus exposure and HLA in healthy donors. A multiplex PCR was run with 60 Vbeta primers and 13 Jbeta primers. The repertoire was sequenced with immunoSEQ multiplex PCR; TCRdb's copy has only in-frame clones and lacks some. The sample shows 100,000 or so clones, around 78% of them seen only once. Germline loops: CDR1 LGHNA, CDR2 YSLEER. The V and J ends lost 0 bases and 4 bases, in that order; junction bases with no gene match: 9. CDR3 length: 18 residues. Study observations and caveats: Among donors in an Asian-associated ancestry cluster, a later analysis reportedly found fewer N-insertions than the roughly 700-donor mean. The study labeled 164 TCR beta chains cytomegalovirus-associated.

Sequencing was done on a sample of PBMCs. This rearrangement joins TRBV4-3 to TRBJ1-2, with 12 bases identical to TRBD1. This TCR was recovered from a male donor in good health and CMV-seronegative. The CDR3 nucleotides are TGCGCCAGCAGCCAAGAATTTGGGACAGGGGGCCGGCCCTATGGCTACACCTTC. Amino acids: CASSQEFGTGGRPYGYTF.